This T cell receptor beta chain was captured by sequencing in a study of T cells after yellow fever vaccination. Overall study results and limits: Across the CD4 and CD8 compartments, a small share of clonotypes was present in both. By day 5 rather than day 15, the secondary response had peaked, though it was weaker.

The CDR3 contains 13 residues. J was trimmed by 1 base and V by 7 bases; bases with no gene match: 3. Per germline, CDR1 MNHNS and CDR2 SASEGT. This clonotype was detected many times. TCRdb re-analysed the 5' RACE reads in MiXCR, keeping a single row per CDR3 protein. The table has 40,000 or so distinct CDR3 sequences, almost 7% seen once. The material sequenced was CD8+ T cells not binding an NS4B(214-222) dextramer, sorted from PBMCs, taken 45 days after the yellow fever booster vaccination. This receptor was obtained from a man under 40 who received the YFV17D yellow fever vaccine. This rearrangement joins TRBV6-1 to TRBJ2-7, with TRBD2 matching 8 bases. The CDR3 spells CASNIAGSYEQYF. In nucleotides, the CDR3 is TGTGCCAGCAATATAGCGGGATCCTACGAGCAGTACTTC.